The sequence of this T cell receptor (beta chain) was determined in a study of metastatic and nonmetastatic thyroid tumors. Across the whole study: Repertoires of blood and of tissue (tumor or nodule) from malignant and benign thyroid patients were compared.

V was shortened by 1 base and J by 3 bases, with 13 bases between the two germline ends. Germline V gene lookup returns CDR1 SGHTA and CDR2 FQGNSA. CDR3 size: 15 residues. Findings and caveats of the study: The reported finding was significantly higher TCR beta diversity in malignant thyroid tumors relative to benign nodules, in blood and tumor.

This clone has more than one count but fewer than ten. Its cognate antigen is unknown. In the original workflow: Clinicopathological groups supplied CDR3 differences that were used to build a distant-metastasis classifier for papillary thyroid cancer. TCRdb used MiXCR to call clones anew from the PCR reads. The V and J calls reflect TCRdb's pipeline rather than the authors' work. Found here are tens of thousands of clones, over 40% of them singletons; the top ten hold roughly a quarter. Treatment of any kind had been given to no patient before thyroid surgery. The chain recombines TRBV7-2 with TRBJ2-7; D is possibly TRBD2 (5 bases). This sequence originates from a male donor with papillary thyroid cancer or a benign thyroid nodule (not recorded which). Some clones in this sample may be carry-over from other donors' samples. Source material: tumor tissue. In nucleotides, the CDR3 is TGTGCCAGCAGCTTAGGTGGAGGAGTGGTCTACGAGCAGTACTTC. Translating it yields CASSLGGGVVYEQYF.